This TCR beta chain was identified during a study of cytomegalovirus exposure and HLA in healthy donors (dated by TCRdb to about 2017). For the wider study: According to a later analysis, the approximately 120 validation repertoires were produced on the same platform as the approximately 620 repertoires of the first cohort. To predict cytomegalovirus infection status, the study brought together high-throughput TCR immunosequencing, statistical association of individual TCRs with disease status, and machine learning. The aim of the study was to test whether cataloging public T cell receptors could identify signatures of past pathogen exposure. In addition to the first cohort of about 650 subjects, a separate validation cohort of 120 different subjects was used. Overall study outcomes, separate from this receptor: Of the cluster scores, approximately 94% were above 0 in a later analysis, which found that TCRs clustered in the first cohort also tended to co-occur in the 120 validation repertoires. In both the original and validation cohorts, the classifier was reported to diagnose cytomegalovirus status with high specificity and sensitivity. Three of the identified cytomegalovirus-associated TCR beta chains were confirmed in vitro to be specific for cytomegalovirus antigens. The authors suggested that the approach could potentially be generalized to other disease states and immunological phenotypes. While some public TCRs were present in many individuals, most TCR sequences turned up only very rarely across donors. The study listed 150 to 200 TCR beta chains as associated with cytomegalovirus. A later analysis lacked HLA typing for the validation cohort, so it scored co-occurrence in that cohort across all 130 or so repertoires.

Comments on this clone: Its antigen specificity is not known. Per-nucleotide qualities are absent, and no much larger clonotype sits a single base away.

The donors were included in the validation cohort of around 120 subjects, a group kept apart from the approximately 650-subject first cohort. Libraries were built with the immunoSEQ multiplex PCR assay. In the source study's methods: To diagnose cytomegalovirus status from the catalog of TCR beta chain sequences, a statistical classification framework was built. This is the immuneACCESS table as TCRdb keeps it, with only in-frame sequences that have V and J called. A part of the clones is gone; compared with another copy, unresolved V genes explain less than half, and the rest is unexplained. Clone size and the V and J calls come from that table; the DNA yielded D and trimming. For this sample there are 130,000 or so clones; roughly 89% appear just once. Roughly 9.3% of the sample is held by the ten biggest clonotypes. There are 15 amino acids in the CDR3, from cysteine to phenylalanine inclusive. CDR3 DNA is the only sequence kept; it has 45 bases, read in frame from the first base. Trimming removed 7 bases from V and 0 bases from J, leaving 16 bases between the germline ends. The germline V gene encodes CDR1 SNHLY and CDR2 FYNNEI.

This TCR was recovered from a woman between 18 and 29 years old in good health and CMV-seropositive. The chain employs TRBV2 and TRBJ2-7; the D gene is unclear. The sequenced sample was PBMCs. The CDR3 is CASIFEEGSSYEQYF. The DNA sequence is as follows: TGTGCCAGCATCTTCGAGGAAGGTTCCTCCTACGAGCAGTACTTC.